The TCR beta chain described here comes from a study of control samples from healthy donors and cancer patients. This table comes from immunoSEQ multiplex PCR, and its TCRdb copy is limited to in-frame clones, with some not included. The table includes under 450,000 clones, about nine tenths detected once. The CDR3 has 17 residues. V shed 5 bases and J 0 bases; nucleotides not matched to a gene: 6. CDR1 SGHVS and CDR2 FQNEAQ come from the germline V gene. Input material: PBMCs. The rearrangement joins TRBV7-8 to TRBJ2-7; 14 bases map to TRBD2. The origin of this receptor is a man aged 40-50 years with head and neck cancer. The CDR3 DNA sequence: TGTGCCAGCAGCGCCAGGACTAGCGGGGGGAGCTCCTACGAGCAGTACTTC. Residues: CASSARTSGGSSYEQYF.